This TCR beta chain was recorded in a study of cytomegalovirus exposure and HLA in healthy donors. Primers: 60 Vbeta forward and 13 Jbeta reverse. Clones were read by immunoSEQ multiplex PCR, and TCRdb kept only the in-frame ones, dropping some. The profile covers approximately 190,000 clones, with 75% to 80% appearing a single time and around 5.9% taken by the ten largest. This TCR derives from a woman aged 25-40 years in good health and CMV-seropositive. The sample taken for sequencing was PBMCs.

CDR3 sequence reads: CASSTGTVTNEQFF. The CDR3 nucleotides read TGTGCCAGTAGTACCGGGACAGTAACCAATGAGCAGTTCTTC. The V gene is TRBV19, the J gene TRBJ2-1; TRBD1 matches 7 bases. Trimming cost V 4 bases and J 6 bases; bases outside gene matches: 6. The V gene's germline CDR1 is LNHDA and CDR2 SQIVND (reference sequence). This CDR3 has 14 amino acids. Using reference TRBV19 and TRBJ2-1 for the parts outside the CDR3, the full variable domain is DGGITQSPKYLFRKEGQNVTLSCEQNLNHDAMYWYRQDPGQGLRLIYYSQIVNDFQKGDIAEGYSVSREKKESFPLTVTSAQKNPTAFYLCASSTGTVTNEQFFGPGTRLTVL.